Shown below are 2 T cell receptor beta chains from a single sample sequenced in a study of blood T cell repertoires in COVID-19. Sequencing used immunoSEQ multiplex PCR; TCRdb keeps in-frame clones, though not all of them. The sample yields fewer than 150,000 clones, 84% seen once. Sequencing used peripheral blood. The receptor set was obtained from a woman of 80 years or more in a cohort sampled during active or convalescent COVID-19.

The chain combines TRBV30 with TRBJ1-4, with D perhaps matching TRBD1 (5 bases). Germline CDR1 and CDR2: GTSNPN and SVGIG (reference sequence). CDR3 length: 15 residues. V shed 0 bases and J shed 2 bases, with 10 bases lying between them. The CDR3 region is CAWSVFGGTNEKLFF. The CDR3 DNA sequence: TGTGCCTGGAGTGTATTTGGGGGGACTAATGAAAAACTGTTTTTT.

In this sample, this clone turned up a few times. The CDR3 reads CASSSGGLVTGELFF. The DNA of the CDR3 is TGTGCCAGCAGCTCGGGGGGGCTCGTCACCGGGGAGCTGTTTTTT. The chain combines TRBV11-1 with TRBJ2-2, with TRBD2 matching over 8 bases. V lost 4 bases to trimming and J lost 4 bases; unmatched junction nucleotides: 5. CDR1 SGHAT and CDR2 FQDESV come from the germline V gene (reference sequence). CDR3 length: 15 amino acids.